The TCR beta chain described here comes from a study of cytomegalovirus exposure and HLA in healthy donors (dated by TCRdb to about 2017). As for the study more broadly: An earlier analysis of 587 of the donors reported 276 Gb of sequence data and around 120 million unique TCR beta sequences obtained from approximately 180 million T cells. Alongside the repertoire data, information on donor age, sex, ethnicity and CMV serostatus was compiled. In addition to the first cohort of 650 to 800 subjects, a separate validation cohort of 120 different subjects was used. A later genetic analysis took genome-wide SNP genotypes for about 55% of the roughly 670 donors and used that subset as a discovery cohort. Because of strong linkage in the cohort, roughly five DR-DQ haplotypes were treated as single units for association and clustering. The aim of the study was to test whether cataloging public T cell receptors could identify signatures of past pathogen exposure. To predict cytomegalovirus infection status, the study combined high-throughput TCR immunosequencing, statistical association of individual TCRs with disease status, and machine learning. An early release that covered about 640 HLA-typed donors contained around 300 gigabases of sequencing data and 70 million to 100 million unique TCR sequences. The later analysis used no new phenotypic data to find candidate immune exposures, relying instead on TCR beta sequences and their occurrence across donors. The study used immunosequencing to profile the T cell repertoires of approximately 690 subjects and linked those repertoires to cytomegalovirus serostatus. Typing coverage varied by locus: about 620-630 donors for A, B, C, DRB1 and DQB1; 500 to 550 for DQA1; around 610 for DPA1; fewer than 480 for DPB1. All discovery cohort repertoires had been generated using a single sequencing platform. In a later analysis, previously published TCR beta repertoires from fewer than 750 donors were re-analyzed and high-resolution HLA genotyping was added so that TCR occurrence patterns could be studied. The genetic ancestry cluster associated with self-reported Caucasian donors included over 65% of the roughly 390 genotyped donors. Among roughly 370 genotyped donors of the cohort, an average of about 240,000 unique TCR beta nucleotide sequences were sequenced per donor, approximately 20% of them non-productive. To decide whether each TCR beta V gene segment behaved as functional or pseudogenic, an earlier analysis of approximately 620 of the donors relied on high-throughput TCR beta sequencing. HLA typing covered class I and class II loci at four-digit resolution. Results and caveats for the whole study, not just this receptor: Most TCR sequences were observed very rarely across donors, whereas some public TCRs were present in many individuals. Sequencing depth was assumed to be roughly uniform across donors in the presence/absence analyses, though that assumption may not hold. When HLA alleles, especially DR and DQ, strongly co-occurred, TCR associations were difficult to assign to individual alleles. A later analysis found that TCR association rates varied across HLA loci, with DRB1 alleles showing the most associated TCRs and HLA-C alleles the fewest. Because some donors lacked HLA typing at each locus, the association tests relied only on the typed subset. Most CMV-associated TCR beta chains appeared to be HLA-restricted in a later analysis, and the HLA associations seemed to be driven largely by CMV exposure. The classifier was reported to diagnose cytomegalovirus status with high specificity and sensitivity in both the original cohort and the validation cohort. A few of the identified cytomegalovirus-associated TCR beta chains were confirmed in vitro to be specific for cytomegalovirus antigens. In a later analysis, several top co-occurrence clusters were reported to appear linked to parvovirus B19, influenza, CMV and Epstein-Barr virus. An earlier analysis of approximately 500 of the donors showed that most TCR beta V segments appeared in productive rearrangements either about 87% or about 30% of the time, which broadly matched IMGT annotations. Compared with the approximately 670-donor mean, donors in an Asian-associated ancestry cluster had fewer N-insertions in productive TCRs, according to a later genetic analysis. Because the 87-base-pair reads could not distinguish some IMGT-functional V segments, including TRBV6-2 and TRBV6-3, those segments were excluded. For the cohort, immune exposure information was limited to CMV serostatus. The sequencing pipeline was judged likely to have produced a cluster of highly shared sequence variants as a technical artifact. Specific HLA alleles were associated with 16,951 TCR beta sequences at a false discovery rate of 0.05 in a later analysis. Linkage disequilibrium might explain the correlated functional status among segregating V segments, but an unknown experimental factor could not be ruled out. The study gave a list of 150 to 200 TCR beta chains associated with cytomegalovirus. This cohort had only TCR beta chains sequenced, and the lack of alpha or paired-chain data limited which features could be detected. An association between a missense DCLRE1C variant and V-gene and J-gene trimming of TCR beta chains was found in a later genetic analysis and replicated in an independent cohort. Because counts were too low, some 17 rarely observed V segments, including chromosome 9 orphons, were left out of the earlier analysis of a few hundred of the donors. A further reported finding was that TCR beta sequences accurately predicted the HLA-A and HLA-B alleles for most subjects in the first cohort. In a later analysis, HLA-associated TCR beta chains showed more clonal expansion and lower generation probabilities than non-associated chains that were equally common. The authors suggested that the approach could potentially be generalized to other disease states and immunological phenotypes.

The library was prepared using the immunoSEQ multiplex PCR assay. A mixture of 60 forward primers for TCR Vbeta segments and 13 reverse primers for TCR Jbeta segments was used in the multiplex PCR. A multiplex PCR assay on genomic DNA amplified the CDR3 region of rearranged TCR beta genes. On the Illumina HiSeq System, the amplified TCR beta libraries were sequenced as 87-base-pair reads. Per the source publication's procedure: A later analysis counted tens of millions of unique TCR beta chains across the 550 to 800 repertoires, and approximately 11 million of these chains were shared by at least two donors. Raw reads were error-corrected and collapsed into unique sequences by a nearest-neighbor algorithm in which closely related sequences were merged to remove PCR and sequencing errors. Alignment of CDR3 sequences to IMGT reference sequences was used to assign V, D and J gene segments. For a sequence to be retained, a match of at least six nucleotides to both a V gene segment and a J gene segment was required. A rearrangement counted as productive if the CDR3 had no stop codons and remained in frame with V and J, and every other rearrangement counted as non-productive. CDR3 was defined by IMGT convention, running from the second conserved V-encoded cysteine to the conserved J-encoded phenylalanine. The earlier analysis of approximately 590 of the donors excluded any sequence lacking an unambiguous match to a single V gene segment. In an earlier analysis of 587 of the donors, a V segment was called functional when productive rearrangements were above 56.7%, and segregating when the standard deviation between donors exceeded 5%. A statistical classification framework was developed to diagnose cytomegalovirus status using the catalog of TCR beta chain sequences. A later analysis assigned V and J genes by comparing TCR nucleotide sequences with IMGT/GENE-DB human TR gene sequences. A later analysis assigned CDR3 sequences and most-parsimonious VDJ recombination scenarios with the TCRdist pipeline. In a later analysis, every TCR beta chain was defined by the combination of its CDR3 amino acid sequence and its V-gene family, and reads without a unique V-gene family were dropped. To address suspected cross-contamination and a sequencing artifact, a later analysis removed roughly 580 highly shared, low-generation-probability nucleotide sequences. In a later analysis, a clonal expansion index for each public chain was calculated from normalized within-repertoire ranks of inferred template counts. In a later analysis, generation probabilities were computed using a VDJ recombination model fitted to out-of-frame rearrangements, and the results were checked against IGoR. Hypergeometric tests were used in a later analysis to score TCR-TCR, TCR-HLA and TCR-CMV co-occurrence, with a repertoire-size bias correction applied to the TCR pairs. In a later analysis, false discovery rates were estimated by permuting HLA or CMV assignments 20 times. A later analysis grouped co-occurring TCRs with DBSCAN, adding TCRdist sequence similarity when clustering within HLA-allele-positive subsets. Co-occurrence clustering excluded repertoires with fewer than 30,000 or more than 120,000 public chains, plus five with anomalous nucleotide sharing. TCRdb carries this immuneACCESS record with in-frame sequences only. Its versions omit some clonotypes, under half of them owing to an unresolved V gene in the studies checked, with the rest unexplained. V and J calls and clone size are those listed in that table; D and trimming were worked out from the DNA. The sample's records list around 88,000 clones. 5% to 6.5% of the sample comes from the top ten.

A word on this clone: No antigen is known for it.

CDR1 is given as SNHLY and CDR2 as FYNNEI, both from the germline V gene. The CDR3 goes from the cysteine to the phenylalanine over 14 residues. CDR3 DNA is the only sequence kept; it has 42 bases, read in frame from the first base. V is reduced by 2 bases and J by 7 bases, leaving a spacing of 12 bases between them. The cohort was made up of roughly 670 healthy bone marrow donors. Cohort members were all nominally healthy when sampled, although unrecorded immune exposures were likely present. The donor tested CMV seropositive, placing the donor among the 289 seropositive members of the cohort. A peripheral blood sample was collected from each donor, and TCR beta sequencing was performed on peripheral blood mononuclear cells. Genomic DNA was extracted from the blood cell samples with the Qiagen DNeasy Blood Extraction Kit.

The chain was built from TRBV2 and TRBJ1-5; possibly the D gene is TRBD1, per 5 matching bases. The sequence came from a girl aged 5 to 17 in good health and CMV-seropositive. Sample: PBMCs. The CDR3 here reads CASSEWGGGQPQHF. The nucleotides are TGTGCCAGCAGTGAATGGGGGGGTGGCCAGCCCCAGCATTTT.